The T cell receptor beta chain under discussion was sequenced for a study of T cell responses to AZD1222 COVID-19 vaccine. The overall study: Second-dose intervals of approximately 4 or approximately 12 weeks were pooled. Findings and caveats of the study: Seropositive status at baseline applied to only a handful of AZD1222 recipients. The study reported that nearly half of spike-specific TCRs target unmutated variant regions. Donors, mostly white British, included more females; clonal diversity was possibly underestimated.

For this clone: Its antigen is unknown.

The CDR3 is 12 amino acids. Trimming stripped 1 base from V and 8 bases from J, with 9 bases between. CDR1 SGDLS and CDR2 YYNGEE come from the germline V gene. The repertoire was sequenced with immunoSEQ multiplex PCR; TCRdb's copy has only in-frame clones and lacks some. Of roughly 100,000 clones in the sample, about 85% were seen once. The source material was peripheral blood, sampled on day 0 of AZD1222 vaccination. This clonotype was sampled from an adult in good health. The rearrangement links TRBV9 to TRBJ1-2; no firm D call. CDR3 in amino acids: CASSVRDGGYTF. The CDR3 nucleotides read TGTGCCAGCAGCGTACGGGATGGAGGCTACACCTTC.